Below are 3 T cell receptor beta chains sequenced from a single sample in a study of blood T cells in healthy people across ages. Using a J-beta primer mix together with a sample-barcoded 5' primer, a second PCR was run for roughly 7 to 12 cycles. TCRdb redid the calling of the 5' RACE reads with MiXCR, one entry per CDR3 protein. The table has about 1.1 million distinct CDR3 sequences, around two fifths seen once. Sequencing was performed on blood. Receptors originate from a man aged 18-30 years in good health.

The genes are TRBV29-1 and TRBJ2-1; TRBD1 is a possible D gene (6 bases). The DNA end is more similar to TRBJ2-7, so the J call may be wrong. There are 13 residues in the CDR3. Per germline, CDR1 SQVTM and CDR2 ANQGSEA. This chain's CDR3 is CSGAQGPNNEQYF. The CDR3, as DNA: TGCAGCGGGGCACAGGGCCCGAACAATGAGCAGTACTTC.

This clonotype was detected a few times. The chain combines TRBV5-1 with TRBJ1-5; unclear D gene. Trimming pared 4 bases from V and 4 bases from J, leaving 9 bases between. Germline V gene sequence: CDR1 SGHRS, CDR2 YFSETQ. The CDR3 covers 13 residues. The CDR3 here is CASSASPNQPQHF. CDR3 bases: TGCGCCAGCAGCGCCTCCCCAAATCAGCCCCAGCATTTT.

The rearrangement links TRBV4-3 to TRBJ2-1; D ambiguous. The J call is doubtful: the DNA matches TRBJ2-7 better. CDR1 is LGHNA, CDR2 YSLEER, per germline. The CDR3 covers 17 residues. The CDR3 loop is CASSPSREAGSYNEQYF. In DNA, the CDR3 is TGCGCCAGCAGCCCAAGTCGAGAGGCAGGCTCCTACAATGAGCAGTACTTC.